This TCR beta chain was obtained from a study of blood T cells in healthy people across ages. General study results and limits: Age brought a roughly linear fall in TCR beta diversity measured per million T cells. It was not possible, with unsorted PBMCs, to conclusively compare naive and antigen-experienced cells.

Germline loops: CDR1 SGHTA, CDR2 FQGNSA. Trimming left V 5 bases short and J 7 bases short, with 14 bases between. This CDR3 is built from 13 residues. Alongside a J-beta primer mix, a sample-barcoded 5' primer served in a second PCR lasting roughly 7 to 11 cycles. TCRdb independently ran MiXCR on the 5' RACE reads; one entry per CDR3 protein. The sample holds roughly 800,000 distinct CDR3 sequences, 58% seen once. Every donor provided roughly 9.1 milliliters of peripheral blood. The total RNA that was extracted per sample amounted to at least 5 micrograms. In the case of this clonotype: Its antigen remains unidentified.

Source material: blood. This sequence joins TRBV7-2 and TRBJ1-2; D not certain. This TCR derives from a young man in good health. As DNA, the CDR3 is TGTGCCAGCAGCCCTCAGGAAGACTGTGGCTACACCTTC. Amino acids: CASSPQEDCGYTF.